This T cell receptor (beta chain) originates from a study of blood T cell repertoires in COVID-19. The wider study: Specimens from acute and convalescent COVID-19 originated in the United States, Italy and Spain. Sources were T cells, B-cell-depleted T cells, or PBMCs; the material itself was cDNA or gDNA.

Deletions cut 6 bases from V and 4 bases from J, with 12 bases between. This CDR3 spans 13 amino acids. Per the study methods: Quantification of nucleated cells was approximated via reference gene primer amplification. Clones were read by immunoSEQ multiplex PCR, and TCRdb kept only the in-frame ones, dropping some. The DNA was the basis for D and trimming; V, J and clone size are from that table. Of 150,000 to 200,000 clones in the sample, around nine tenths were seen once. The specimen was peripheral blood. This chain links TRBV12-3 or TRBV12-4 with TRBJ1-2, with D unresolved. This TCR was recovered from a man in his sixties or seventies with acute or convalescent COVID-19. This CDR3 reads CASSLQFGYGYTF. The CDR3 DNA reads TGTGCCAGCAGCTTACAGTTTGGCTATGGCTACACCTTC.